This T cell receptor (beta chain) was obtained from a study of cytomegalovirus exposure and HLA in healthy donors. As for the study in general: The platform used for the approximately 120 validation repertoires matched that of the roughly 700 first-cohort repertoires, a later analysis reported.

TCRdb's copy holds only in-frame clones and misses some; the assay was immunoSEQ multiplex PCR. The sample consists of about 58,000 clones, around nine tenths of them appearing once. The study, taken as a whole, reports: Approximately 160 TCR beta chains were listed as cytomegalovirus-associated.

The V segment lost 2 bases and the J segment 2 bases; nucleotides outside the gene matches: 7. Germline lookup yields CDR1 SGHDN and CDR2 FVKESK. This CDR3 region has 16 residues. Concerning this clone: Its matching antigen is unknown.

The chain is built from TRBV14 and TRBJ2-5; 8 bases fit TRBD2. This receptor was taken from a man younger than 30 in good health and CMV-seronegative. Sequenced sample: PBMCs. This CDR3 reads CASSQRYSGVQETQYF. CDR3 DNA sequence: TGTGCCAGCAGCCAAAGGTATAGCGGGGTTCAAGAGACCCAGTACTTC.